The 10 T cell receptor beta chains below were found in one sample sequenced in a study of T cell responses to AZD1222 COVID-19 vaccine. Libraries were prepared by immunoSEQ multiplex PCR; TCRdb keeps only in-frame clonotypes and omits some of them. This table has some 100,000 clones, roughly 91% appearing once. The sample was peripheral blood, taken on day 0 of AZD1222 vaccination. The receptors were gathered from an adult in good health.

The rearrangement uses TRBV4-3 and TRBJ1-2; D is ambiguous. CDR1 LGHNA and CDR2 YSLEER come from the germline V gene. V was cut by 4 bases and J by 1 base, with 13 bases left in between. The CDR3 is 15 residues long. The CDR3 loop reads CASSLLLDGNYGYTF. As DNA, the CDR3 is TGCGCCAGCAGCCTCCTGTTAGACGGTAACTATGGCTACACCTTC.

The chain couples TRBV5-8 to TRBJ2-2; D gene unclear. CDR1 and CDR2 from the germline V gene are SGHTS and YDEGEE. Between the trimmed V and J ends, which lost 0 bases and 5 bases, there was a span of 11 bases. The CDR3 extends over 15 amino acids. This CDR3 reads CASSLVPRSTGELFF. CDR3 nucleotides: TGTGCCAGCAGCTTGGTTCCCAGGAGTACCGGGGAGCTGTTTTTT.

CDR3 coding DNA: TGTGCCAGTAGTATAGTATCCGGGGGATCTGACAAAAACATTCAGTACTTC. Its protein is CASSIVSGGSDKNIQYF. The rearrangement uses TRBV19 and TRBJ2-4, with TRBD2 as a possible D gene (6 bases). In germline, CDR1 is LNHDA, CDR2 SQIVND (reference sequence). Trimming shortened V by 1 base and J by 3 bases, and 16 bases separated the two germline ends. The CDR3 runs 17 residues.

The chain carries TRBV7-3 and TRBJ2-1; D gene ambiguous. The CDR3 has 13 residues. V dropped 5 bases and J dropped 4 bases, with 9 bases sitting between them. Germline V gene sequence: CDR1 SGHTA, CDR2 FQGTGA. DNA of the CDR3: TGTGCCAGCAGCAGAGACGGTTACAATGAGCAGTTCTTC. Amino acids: CASSRDGYNEQFF. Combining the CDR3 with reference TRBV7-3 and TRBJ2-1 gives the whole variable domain GAGVSQTPSNKVTEKGKYVELRCDPISGHTALYWYRQSLGQGPEFLIYFQGTGAADDSGLPNDRFFAVRPEGSVSTLKIQRTERGDSAVYLCASSRDGYNEQFFGPGTRLTVL.

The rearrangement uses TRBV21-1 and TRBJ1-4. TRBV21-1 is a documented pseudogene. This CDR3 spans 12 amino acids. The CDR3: CASSKEVEKLFF. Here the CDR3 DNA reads TGTGCCAGCAGCAAAGAGGTAGAAAAACTGTTTTTT.

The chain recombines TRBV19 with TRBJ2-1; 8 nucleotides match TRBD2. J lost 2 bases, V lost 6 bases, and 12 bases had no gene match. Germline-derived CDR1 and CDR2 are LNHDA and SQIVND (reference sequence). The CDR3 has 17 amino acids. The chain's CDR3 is CASSKTGRGGPYNEQFF. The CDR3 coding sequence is TGTGCCAGTAGCAAAACGGGTCGGGGGGGCCCCTACAATGAGCAGTTCTTC.

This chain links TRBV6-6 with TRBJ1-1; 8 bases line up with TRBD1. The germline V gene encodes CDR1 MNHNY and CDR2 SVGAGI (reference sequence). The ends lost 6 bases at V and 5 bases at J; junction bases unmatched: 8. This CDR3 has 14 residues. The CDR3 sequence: CASRGQAGGTEAFF. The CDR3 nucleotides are TGTGCCAGCAGGGGACAGGCTGGGGGGACTGAAGCTTTCTTT.

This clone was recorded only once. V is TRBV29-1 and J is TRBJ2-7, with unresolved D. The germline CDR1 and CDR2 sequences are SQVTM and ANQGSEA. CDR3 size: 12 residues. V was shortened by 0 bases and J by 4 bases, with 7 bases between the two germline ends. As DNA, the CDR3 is TGCAGCGTTGAAGATCTACCTTACGAGCAGTACTTC. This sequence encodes CSVEDLPYEQYF.

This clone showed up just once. The chain's CDR3 is CASSSRTLPQYF. CDR3 nucleotide sequence: TGTGCCAGCAGCTCAAGGACTCTACCGCAGTATTTT. V gene TRBV7-9 combines with J gene TRBJ2-3; tentatively, D is TRBD2 (5 bases). The CDR3 length is 12 residues. Per the germline V gene, CDR1 is SEHNR and CDR2 is FQNEAQ (reference sequence). Trimming shortened V by 4 bases and J by 10 bases, and 12 bases separated the two germline ends.

CDR3 in DNA: TGTGCCAGCAGTTACTCGTCCAGATTCTCCTACAATGAGCAGTTCTTC. It codes for CASSYSSRFSYNEQFF. V is TRBV6-5 and J is TRBJ2-1; D call uncertain. The germline V gene encodes CDR1 MNHEY and CDR2 SVGAGI. The CDR3 is 16 amino acids. Trimming took off 0 bases at V and 0 bases at J, with 9 bases between the two ends.